These 5 T cell receptor beta chains came from one sample sequenced in a study of vaccination effects on CD4 cells after COVID-19. Their antigens remain unidentified. Peptide-pool stimulation followed by sequencing identified expanded antigen-specific CD4+ clonotypes in the ViraFEST assay. Once cultured for roughly ten days, the cells underwent separation to obtain CD4+ T cells. Everyone in the study got two shots of either the BNT162b2 or mRNA-1273 vaccine. Generated by immunoSEQ multiplex PCR, the TCRdb table keeps only in-frame clones and is missing some. The table lists around 81,000 clones, under 85% of them singletons, with more than 0.95% in the top ten. The material sequenced was CD4+ T cells from PBMCs cultured with HCoV-OC43 spike peptides, taken after COVID-19 vaccination. Subset specified: HCoV-OC43 spike overlapping peptide pool stimulation. These receptor sequences come from a human donor who received a COVID-19 vaccine.

The chain employs TRBV7-8 and TRBJ1-6; 7 bases agree with TRBD1. Germline lookup yields CDR1 SGHVS and CDR2 FQNEAQ. The CDR3 contains 15 residues. J gave up 7 bases and V 5 bases, and 8 bases lay outside the gene matches. CDR3 protein: CASSLGQALNSPLHF. CDR3 coding DNA: TGTGCCAGCAGCCTCGGACAGGCATTAAATTCACCCCTCCACTTT.

V usage is TRBV2 and J usage is TRBJ2-2, with TRBD2 matching over 8 bases. CDR1 SNHLY and CDR2 FYNNEI come from the germline V gene. With 1 base clipped from V and 1 base from J, the junction kept 11 bases outside the gene matches. This CDR3 is built from 19 residues. CDR3 sequence reads: CASSEEAGGRSMNTGELFF. In DNA form, the CDR3 reads TGTGCCAGCAGTGAAGAGGCGGGGGGCCGGAGCATGAACACCGGGGAGCTGTTTTTT.

This rearrangement joins TRBV4-1 to TRBJ1-2, with unresolved D. Deletions cut 1 base from V and 2 bases from J, with 11 bases between. CDR1 and CDR2 from the germline V gene are MGHRA and YSYEKL. The CDR3 runs 15 residues. The CDR3 loop is CASSQATDGNYGYTF. CDR3 bases: TGCGCCAGCAGCCAAGCTACGGACGGGAACTATGGCTACACCTTC.

This chain uses TRBV9 with TRBJ2-5; 15 bases line up with TRBD2. V lost 4 bases, J lost 1 base, and 8 bases stayed unmatched. The length of the CDR3 is 18 residues. Germline V gene sequence: CDR1 SGDLS, CDR2 YYNGEE. CDR3 DNA sequence: TGTGCCAGCAGCCCGTGGGGACTAGCGGGGGGTACCCAAGAGACCCAGTACTTC. The encoded protein is CASSPWGLAGGTQETQYF.

This clone was seen a few times. The genes are TRBV24-1 and TRBJ1-1; the D is unclear. Germline V gene data show CDR1 as KGHDR and CDR2 as SFDVKD. The CDR3 loop spans 13 amino acids. V was pared by 1 base and J by 5 bases, with 7 bases between. The CDR3 region is CATSDFFATEAFF. The CDR3 nucleotides are TGTGCCACCAGTGATTTTTTTGCGACTGAAGCTTTCTTT.